This T cell receptor beta chain originates from a study of regulatory T cells in long-lasting Graves disease. Study results and caveats: Authors noted too few samples as a limitation. The analysis examined peripheral blood only and excluded thyroid tissue.

Note on this clonotype: Its antigen is unknown.

Construction of TCR beta libraries relied on iRepertoire HTBI primers and on Arm-PCR targeting CDR3 regions. TCRdb reanalysed the multiplex PCR reads using MiXCR and keeps one entry per CDR3 protein. The sample holds under 250,000 distinct CDR3 sequences, just over 20% seen once. Germline V CDR1 and CDR2: MNHNS, SASEGT. V was pared by 4 bases and J by 2 bases, with 12 bases of the junction left unmatched. This CDR3 contains 17 residues. Indicated time point: newly diagnosed GD, antithyroid drugs for less than 3 months. Researchers made the TCR library from RNA that was extracted from PBMCs. Diagnoses of Graves' disease were made by American Thyroid Association guidelines. Roughly 8.4 milliliters of peripheral blood were drawn into EDTA tubes.

The chain is built from TRBV6-1 and TRBJ2-7; TRBD1 matches 9 bases. Sample: peripheral blood mononuclear cells (PBMCs), taken at new diagnosis, from a patient treated with antithyroid drugs. The clonotype was recovered from a female donor with Graves disease. This CDR3 is CASSALPGQGTPYEQYF. The CDR3 region has the DNA TGTGCCAGCAGTGCCCTACCGGGACAGGGAACCCCCTACGAGCAGTACTTC.